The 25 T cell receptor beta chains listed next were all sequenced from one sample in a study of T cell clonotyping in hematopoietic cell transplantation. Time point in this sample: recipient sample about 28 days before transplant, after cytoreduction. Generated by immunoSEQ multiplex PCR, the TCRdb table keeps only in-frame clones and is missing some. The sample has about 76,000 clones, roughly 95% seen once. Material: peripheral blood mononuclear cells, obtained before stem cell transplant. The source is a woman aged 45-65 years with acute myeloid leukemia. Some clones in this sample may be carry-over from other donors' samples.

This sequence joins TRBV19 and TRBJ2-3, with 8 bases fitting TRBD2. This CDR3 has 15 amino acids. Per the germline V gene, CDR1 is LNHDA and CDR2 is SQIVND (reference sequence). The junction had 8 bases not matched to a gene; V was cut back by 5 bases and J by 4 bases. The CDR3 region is CASSGLRGGPDTQYF. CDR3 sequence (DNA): TGTGCCAGTAGTGGCCTCCGGGGGGGCCCAGATACGCAGTATTTT.

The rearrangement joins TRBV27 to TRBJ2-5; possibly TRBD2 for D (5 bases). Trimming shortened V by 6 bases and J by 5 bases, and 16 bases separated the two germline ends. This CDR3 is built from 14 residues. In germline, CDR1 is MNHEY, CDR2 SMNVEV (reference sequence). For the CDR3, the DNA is TGTGCCAGCAGCCTCGGAGGAAGGGCGGAGACCCAGTACTTC. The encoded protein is CASSLGGRAETQYF.

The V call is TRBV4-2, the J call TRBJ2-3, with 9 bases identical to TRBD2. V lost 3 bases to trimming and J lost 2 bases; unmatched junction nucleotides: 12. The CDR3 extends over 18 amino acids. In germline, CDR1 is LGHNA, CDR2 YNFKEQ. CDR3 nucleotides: TGTGCCAGCAGCCACGCCGTCCGACTAGCGGAGGACACAGATACGCAGTATTTT. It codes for CASSHAVRLAEDTDTQYF.

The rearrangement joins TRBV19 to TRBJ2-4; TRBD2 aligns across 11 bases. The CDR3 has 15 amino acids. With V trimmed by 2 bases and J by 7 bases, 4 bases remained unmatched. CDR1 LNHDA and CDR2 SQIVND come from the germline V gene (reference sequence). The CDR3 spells CASSIKSSGRNIQYF. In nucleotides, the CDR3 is TGTGCCAGTAGTATAAAGTCTAGCGGGAGGAACATTCAGTACTTC.

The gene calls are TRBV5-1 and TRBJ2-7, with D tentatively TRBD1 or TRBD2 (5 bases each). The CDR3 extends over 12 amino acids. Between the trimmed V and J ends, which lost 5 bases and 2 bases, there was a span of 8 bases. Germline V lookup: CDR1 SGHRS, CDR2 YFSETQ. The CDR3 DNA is TGCGCCAGCAGGGTGGGGGCCTACGAGCAGTACTTC. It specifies CASRVGAYEQYF.

Here the CDR3 reads CASSRNRGLTEAFF. The DNA for the CDR3 is TGTGCCAGCAGCCGCAACAGGGGATTGACTGAAGCTTTCTTT. The chain recombines TRBV6-5 with TRBJ1-1; 7 positions match TRBD1. V was pared by 6 bases and J by 5 bases, with 9 bases of the junction left unmatched. The CDR3 has 14 amino acids. CDR1 MNHEY and CDR2 SVGAGI come from the germline V gene.

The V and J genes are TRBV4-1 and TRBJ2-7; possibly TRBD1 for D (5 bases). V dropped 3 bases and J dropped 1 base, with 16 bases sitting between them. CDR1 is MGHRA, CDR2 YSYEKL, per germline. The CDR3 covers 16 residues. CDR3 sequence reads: CASSQGRVGSSYEQYF. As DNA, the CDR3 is TGCGCCAGCAGCCAGGGCAGGGTCGGCAGTTCCTACGAGCAGTACTTC.

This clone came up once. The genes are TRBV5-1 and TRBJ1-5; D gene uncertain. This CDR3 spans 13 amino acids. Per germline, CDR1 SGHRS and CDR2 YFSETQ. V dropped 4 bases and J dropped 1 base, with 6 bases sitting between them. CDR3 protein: CASSIDSNQPQHF. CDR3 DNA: TGCGCCAGCAGCATAGACAGCAATCAGCCCCAGCATTTT.

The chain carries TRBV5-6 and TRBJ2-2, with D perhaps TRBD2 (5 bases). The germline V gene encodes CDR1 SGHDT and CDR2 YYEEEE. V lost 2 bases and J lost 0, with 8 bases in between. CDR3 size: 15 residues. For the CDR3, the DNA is TGTGCCAGCAGCTTAGACTACACGAACACCGGGGAGCTGTTTTTT. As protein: CASSLDYTNTGELFF.

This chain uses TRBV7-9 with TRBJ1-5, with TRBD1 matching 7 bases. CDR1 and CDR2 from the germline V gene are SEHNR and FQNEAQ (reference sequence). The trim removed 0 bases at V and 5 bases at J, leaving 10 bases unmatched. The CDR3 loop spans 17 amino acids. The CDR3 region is CASSLAHARDRDQPQHF. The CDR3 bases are TGTGCCAGCAGCTTAGCGCATGCGCGGGACAGAGATCAGCCCCAGCATTTT.

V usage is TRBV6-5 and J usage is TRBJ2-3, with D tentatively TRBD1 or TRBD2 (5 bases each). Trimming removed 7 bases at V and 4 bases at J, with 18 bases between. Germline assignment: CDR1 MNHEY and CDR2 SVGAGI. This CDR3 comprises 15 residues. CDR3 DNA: TGTGCCAGCACTCGAGTGGGGGTCCCCCCAGATACGCAGTATTTT. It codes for CASTRVGVPPDTQYF.

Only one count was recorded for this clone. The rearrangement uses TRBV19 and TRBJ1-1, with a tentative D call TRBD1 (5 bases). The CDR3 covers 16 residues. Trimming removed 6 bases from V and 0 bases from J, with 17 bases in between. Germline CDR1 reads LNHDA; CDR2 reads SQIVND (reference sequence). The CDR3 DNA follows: TGTGCCAGTAGCCTACAAGCCGGGGCCTTGAACACTGAAGCTTTCTTT. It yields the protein CASSLQAGALNTEAFF.

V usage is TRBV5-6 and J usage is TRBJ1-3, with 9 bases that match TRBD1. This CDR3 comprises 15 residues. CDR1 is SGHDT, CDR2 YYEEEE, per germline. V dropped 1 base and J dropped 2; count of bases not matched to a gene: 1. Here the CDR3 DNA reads TGTGCCAGCAGCTTGACAGGGGGCGCTGGAAACACCATATATTTT. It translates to CASSLTGGAGNTIYF.

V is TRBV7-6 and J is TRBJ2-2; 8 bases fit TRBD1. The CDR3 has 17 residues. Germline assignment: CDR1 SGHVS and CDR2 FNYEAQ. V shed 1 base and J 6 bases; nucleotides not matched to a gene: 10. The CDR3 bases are TGTGCCAGCAGCTTAGGCAGGGGGCGCGGAAGGGCCGGGGAGCTGTTTTTT. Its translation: CASSLGRGRGRAGELFF. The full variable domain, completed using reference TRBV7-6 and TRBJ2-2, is GAGVSQSPRYKVTKRGQDVALRCDPISGHVSLYWYRQALGQGPEFLTYFNYEAQQDKSGLPNDRFSAERPEGSISTLTIQRTEQRDSAMYRCASSLGRGRGRAGELFFGEGSRLTVL.

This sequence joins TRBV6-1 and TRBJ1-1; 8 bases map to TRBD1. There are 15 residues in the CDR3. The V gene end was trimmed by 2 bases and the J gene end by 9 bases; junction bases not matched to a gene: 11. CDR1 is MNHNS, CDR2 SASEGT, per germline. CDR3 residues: CASSEIASGGAKAFF. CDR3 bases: TGTGCCAGCAGTGAAATTGCTTCAGGGGGCGCGAAAGCTTTCTTT.

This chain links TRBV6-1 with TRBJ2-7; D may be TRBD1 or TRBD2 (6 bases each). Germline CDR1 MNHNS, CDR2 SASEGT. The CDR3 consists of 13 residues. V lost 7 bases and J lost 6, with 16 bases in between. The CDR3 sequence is CASIPGGRAEQYF. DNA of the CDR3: TGTGCCAGCATCCCCGGGGGCAGGGCCGAGCAGTACTTC.

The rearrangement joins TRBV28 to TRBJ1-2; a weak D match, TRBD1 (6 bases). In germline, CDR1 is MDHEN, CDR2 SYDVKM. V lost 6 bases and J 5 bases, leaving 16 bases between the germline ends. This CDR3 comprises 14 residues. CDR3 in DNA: TGTGCCAGCAGGCGGACCGGGACAAATTATGGCTACACCTTC. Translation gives CASRRTGTNYGYTF.

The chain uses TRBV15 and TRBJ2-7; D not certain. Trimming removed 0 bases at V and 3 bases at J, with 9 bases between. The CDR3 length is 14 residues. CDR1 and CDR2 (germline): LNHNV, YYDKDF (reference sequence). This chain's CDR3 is CATSRESGNYEQYF. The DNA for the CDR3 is TGTGCCACCAGCAGAGAGTCAGGAAACTACGAGCAGTACTTC.

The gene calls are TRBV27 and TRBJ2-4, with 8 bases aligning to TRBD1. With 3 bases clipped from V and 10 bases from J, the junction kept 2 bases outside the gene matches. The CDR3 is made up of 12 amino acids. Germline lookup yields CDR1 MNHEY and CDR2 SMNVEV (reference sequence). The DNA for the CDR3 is TGTGCCAGCAGTTTCAGACAGGGGATTCAGTACTTC. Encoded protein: CASSFRQGIQYF.

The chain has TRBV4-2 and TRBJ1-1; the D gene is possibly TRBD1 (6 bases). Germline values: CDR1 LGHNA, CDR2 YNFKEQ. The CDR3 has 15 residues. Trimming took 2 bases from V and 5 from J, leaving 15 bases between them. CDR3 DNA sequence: TGTGCCAGCAGCCAAAAACCACAAACAGGGACTGAAGCTTTCTTT. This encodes CASSQKPQTGTEAFF.

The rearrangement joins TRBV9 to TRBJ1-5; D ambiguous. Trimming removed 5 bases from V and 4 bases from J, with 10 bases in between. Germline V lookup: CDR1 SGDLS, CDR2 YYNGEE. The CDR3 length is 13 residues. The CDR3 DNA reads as TGTGCCAGCAGTCGGGCAGGAAATCAGCCCCAGCATTTT. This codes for CASSRAGNQPQHF.

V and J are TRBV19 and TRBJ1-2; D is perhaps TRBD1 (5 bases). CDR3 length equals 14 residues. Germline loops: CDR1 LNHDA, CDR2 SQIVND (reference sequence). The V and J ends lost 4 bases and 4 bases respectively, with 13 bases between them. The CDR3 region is CASSSPLTAYGYTF. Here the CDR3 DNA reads TGTGCCAGTAGTAGCCCATTGACAGCCTATGGCTACACCTTC.

Here the CDR3 DNA reads TGTGGGACAGGGGAGAACACCGGGGAGCTGTTTTTT. This gives the protein CGTGENTGELFF. V is TRBV19 and J is TRBJ2-2; TRBD1 matches 9 bases. The CDR3 runs 12 residues. Looked up from germline, CDR1 is LNHDA and CDR2 is SQIVND (reference sequence).

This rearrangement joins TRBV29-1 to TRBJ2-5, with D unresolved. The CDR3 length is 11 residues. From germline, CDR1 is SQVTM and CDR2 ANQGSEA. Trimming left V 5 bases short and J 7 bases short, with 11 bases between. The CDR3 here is CSVWGNGTQYF. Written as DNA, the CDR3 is TGCAGCGTTTGGGGAAATGGGACCCAGTACTTC.

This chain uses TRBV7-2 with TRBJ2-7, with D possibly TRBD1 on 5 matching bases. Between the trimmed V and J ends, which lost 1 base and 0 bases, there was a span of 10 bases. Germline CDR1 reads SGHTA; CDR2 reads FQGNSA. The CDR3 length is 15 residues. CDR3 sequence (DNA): TGTGCCAGCAGCTTAGGACAGAGAAGCTCCTACGAGCAGTACTTC. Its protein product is CASSLGQRSSYEQYF.